Included here is one T cell receptor (beta chain) sequence, with context. What it binds is not known. At one end the junction does not follow the germline gene, possibly because of a read error. The CDR3 is 16 residues long. Germline V gene sequence: CDR1 SSHAT, CDR2 FNYEAQ (reference sequence). A J-beta primer mix and a sample-barcoded 5' primer were used in a second PCR of about 7 to 12 cycles. TCRdb recomputed calls from the 5' RACE reads with MiXCR, one row per CDR3 protein. The sample consists of roughly 800,000 distinct CDR3 sequences, approximately 25% of them appearing once. The source of the sample is a study of blood T cells in healthy people across ages. General study points: Estimates drawn from one million T cells were deemed to understate diversity.

The sample was also linked to a second study, of T cells of mothers and their children. From that study: Reverse transcription into cDNA received all extracted RNA, at about 1.5 ug per 15 ul.

This clonotype was sampled from a boy aged 5-17 years in good health. The rearrangement uses TRBV7-7 and TRBJ2-2; 8 positions match TRBD2. The sample taken for sequencing was blood. CDR3 amino acids: CASSFAAGGPTGELFF. Written as DNA, the CDR3 is TGTGCTAGCAGCTTTGCCGCGGGAGGCCCCACCGGGGAGCTGTTTTTT.